This TCR beta chain came from a study of cytomegalovirus exposure and HLA in healthy donors. Whole-study findings and limits: Published work reported that the classifier diagnosed cytomegalovirus status with high specificity and sensitivity.

Amplification used 60 Vbeta primers and 13 Jbeta primers. Generated by immunoSEQ multiplex PCR, the TCRdb table keeps only in-frame clones and is missing some. The sample holds 100,000 to 150,000 clones. Points on this clone: Its antigen is not identified.

The germline V gene encodes CDR1 MNHEY and CDR2 SMNVEV (reference sequence). The CDR3 length is 14 residues. V was trimmed by 5 bases and J by 6 bases, leaving 13 bases between them. This TCR came from a man aged 18 to 29 in good health and CMV-seronegative. The gene calls are TRBV27 and TRBJ2-2; no reliable D call. The sequencing input was PBMCs. Here the CDR3 reads CASSPTRSAGELFF. As DNA, the CDR3 is TGTGCCAGCAGTCCCACGAGGAGCGCCGGGGAGCTGTTTTTT.